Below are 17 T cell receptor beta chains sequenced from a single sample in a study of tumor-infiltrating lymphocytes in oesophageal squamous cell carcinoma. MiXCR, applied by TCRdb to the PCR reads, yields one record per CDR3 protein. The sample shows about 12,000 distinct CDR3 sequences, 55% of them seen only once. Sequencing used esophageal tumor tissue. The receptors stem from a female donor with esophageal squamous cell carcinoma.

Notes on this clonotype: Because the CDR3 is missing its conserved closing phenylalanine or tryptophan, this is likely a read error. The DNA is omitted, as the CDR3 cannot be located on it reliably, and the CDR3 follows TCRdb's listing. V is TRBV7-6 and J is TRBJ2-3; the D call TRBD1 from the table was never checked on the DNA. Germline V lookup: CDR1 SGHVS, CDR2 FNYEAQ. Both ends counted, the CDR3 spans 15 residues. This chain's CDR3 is CATRDSLQETQYFGP.

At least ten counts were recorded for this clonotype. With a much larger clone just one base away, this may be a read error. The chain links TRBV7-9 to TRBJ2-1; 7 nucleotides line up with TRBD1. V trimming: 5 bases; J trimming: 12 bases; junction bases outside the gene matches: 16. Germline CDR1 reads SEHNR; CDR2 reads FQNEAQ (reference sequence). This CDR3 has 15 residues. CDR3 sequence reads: CASSLQGTLNRGQFF. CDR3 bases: TGTGCCAGCAGCCTACAGGGGACACTTAACCGGGGGCAGTTCTTC.

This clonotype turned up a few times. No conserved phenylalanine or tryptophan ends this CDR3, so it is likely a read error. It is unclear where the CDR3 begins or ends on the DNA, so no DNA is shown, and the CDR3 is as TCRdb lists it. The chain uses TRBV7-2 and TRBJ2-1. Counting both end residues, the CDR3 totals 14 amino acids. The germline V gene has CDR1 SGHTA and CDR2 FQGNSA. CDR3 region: CASRWMQSGYTFGS.

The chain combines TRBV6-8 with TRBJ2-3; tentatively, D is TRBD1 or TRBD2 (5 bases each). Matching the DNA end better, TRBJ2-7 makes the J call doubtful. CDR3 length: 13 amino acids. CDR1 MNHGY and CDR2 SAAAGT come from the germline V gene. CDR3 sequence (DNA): TGTGCCAGCATCAACGGGGCCGTCTACGAGCAGTACTTC. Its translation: CASINGAVYEQYF.

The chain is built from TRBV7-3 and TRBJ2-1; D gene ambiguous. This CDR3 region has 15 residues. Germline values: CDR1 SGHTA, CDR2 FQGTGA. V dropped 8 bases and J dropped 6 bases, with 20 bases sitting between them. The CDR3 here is CASGVIRHWANEQFF. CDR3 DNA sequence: TGTGCCAGCGGTGTAATAAGGCACTGGGCCAATGAGCAGTTCTTC.

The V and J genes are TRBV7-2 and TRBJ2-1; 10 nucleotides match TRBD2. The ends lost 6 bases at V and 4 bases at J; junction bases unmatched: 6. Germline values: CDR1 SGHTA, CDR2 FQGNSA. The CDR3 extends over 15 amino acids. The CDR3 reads CASRSSGSLYNEQFF. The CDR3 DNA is TGTGCCAGCAGATCTAGCGGGAGTCTTTACAATGAGCAGTTCTTC.

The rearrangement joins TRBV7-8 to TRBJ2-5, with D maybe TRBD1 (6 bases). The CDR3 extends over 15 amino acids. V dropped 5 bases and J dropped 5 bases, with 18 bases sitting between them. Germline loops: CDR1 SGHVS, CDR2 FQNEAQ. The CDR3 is CASSPTTTGDETQYF. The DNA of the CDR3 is TGTGCCAGCAGCCCAACCACGACAGGCGACGAGACCCAGTACTTC.

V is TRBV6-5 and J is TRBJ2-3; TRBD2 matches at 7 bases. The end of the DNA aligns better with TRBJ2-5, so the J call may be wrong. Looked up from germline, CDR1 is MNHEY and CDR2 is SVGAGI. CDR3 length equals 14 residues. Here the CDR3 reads CASSYSGGGKTQYF. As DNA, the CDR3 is TGTGCCAGCAGTTACTCCGGGGGAGGGAAGACCCAGTACTTC.

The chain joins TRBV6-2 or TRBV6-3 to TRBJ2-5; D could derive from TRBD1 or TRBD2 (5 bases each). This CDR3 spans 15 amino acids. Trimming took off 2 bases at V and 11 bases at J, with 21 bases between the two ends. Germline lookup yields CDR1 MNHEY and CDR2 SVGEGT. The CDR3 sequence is CASSYPGRSYNEQYF. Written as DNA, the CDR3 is TGTGCCAGCAGTTACCCGGGACGCTCCTACAATGAGCAGTACTTC.

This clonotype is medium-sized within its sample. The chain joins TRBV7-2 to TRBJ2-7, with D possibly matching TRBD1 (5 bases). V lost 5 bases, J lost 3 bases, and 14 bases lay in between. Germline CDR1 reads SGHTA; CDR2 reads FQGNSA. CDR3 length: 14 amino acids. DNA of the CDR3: TGTGCCAGCAGCCCCAGCCAGGGATTCTACGAGCAGTACTTC. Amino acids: CASSPSQGFYEQYF.

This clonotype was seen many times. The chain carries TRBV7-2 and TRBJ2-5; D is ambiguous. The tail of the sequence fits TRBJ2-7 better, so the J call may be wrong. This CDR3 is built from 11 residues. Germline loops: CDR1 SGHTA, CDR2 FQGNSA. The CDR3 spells CASSLTYEQYF. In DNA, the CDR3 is TGTGCCAGCAGCCTCACATACGAGCAGTACTTC.

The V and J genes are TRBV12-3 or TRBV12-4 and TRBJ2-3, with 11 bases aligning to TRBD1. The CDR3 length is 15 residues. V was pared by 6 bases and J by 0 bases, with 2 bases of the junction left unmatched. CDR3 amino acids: CASSRTGGSTDTQYF. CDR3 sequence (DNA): TGTGCCAGCAGCAGGACAGGGGGCAGCACAGATACGCAGTATTTT.

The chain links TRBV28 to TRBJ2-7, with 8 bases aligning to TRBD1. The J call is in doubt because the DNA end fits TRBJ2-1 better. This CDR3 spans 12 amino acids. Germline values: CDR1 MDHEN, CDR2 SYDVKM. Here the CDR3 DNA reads TGTGCCAGCAAAGGACAGGGAGGAGAGCAGTTCTTC. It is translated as CASKGQGGEQFF.

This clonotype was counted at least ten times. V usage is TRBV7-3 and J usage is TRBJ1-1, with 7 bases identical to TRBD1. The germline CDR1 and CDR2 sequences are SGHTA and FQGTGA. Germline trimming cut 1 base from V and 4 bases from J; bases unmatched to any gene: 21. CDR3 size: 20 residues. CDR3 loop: CASSLNVGATGRNGGTEAFF. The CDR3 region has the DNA TGTGCCAGCAGCTTAAACGTGGGGGCGACAGGGCGGAATGGGGGCACTGAAGCTTTCTTT.

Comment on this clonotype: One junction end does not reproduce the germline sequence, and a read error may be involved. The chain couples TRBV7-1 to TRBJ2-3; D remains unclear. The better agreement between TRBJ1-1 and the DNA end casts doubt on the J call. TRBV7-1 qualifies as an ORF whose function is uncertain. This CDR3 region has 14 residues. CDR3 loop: CASSPPEAFTVAFF. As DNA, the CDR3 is TGTGCCAGCAGCCCCCCGGAGGCGTTCACTGTAGCTTTCTTT.

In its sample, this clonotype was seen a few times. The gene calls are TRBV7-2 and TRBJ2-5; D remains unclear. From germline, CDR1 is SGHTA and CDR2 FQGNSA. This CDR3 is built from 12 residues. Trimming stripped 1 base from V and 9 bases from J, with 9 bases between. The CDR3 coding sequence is TGTGCCAGCAGCTTAGATACCGTCGCCCAGTACTTC. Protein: CASSLDTVAQYF.

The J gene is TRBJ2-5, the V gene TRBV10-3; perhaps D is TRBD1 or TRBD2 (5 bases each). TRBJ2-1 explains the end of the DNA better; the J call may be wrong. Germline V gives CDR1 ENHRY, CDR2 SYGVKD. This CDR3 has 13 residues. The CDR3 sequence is CAIGTPGGNEQFF. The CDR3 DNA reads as TGTGCCATCGGGACCCCGGGTGGAAATGAGCAGTTCTTC.